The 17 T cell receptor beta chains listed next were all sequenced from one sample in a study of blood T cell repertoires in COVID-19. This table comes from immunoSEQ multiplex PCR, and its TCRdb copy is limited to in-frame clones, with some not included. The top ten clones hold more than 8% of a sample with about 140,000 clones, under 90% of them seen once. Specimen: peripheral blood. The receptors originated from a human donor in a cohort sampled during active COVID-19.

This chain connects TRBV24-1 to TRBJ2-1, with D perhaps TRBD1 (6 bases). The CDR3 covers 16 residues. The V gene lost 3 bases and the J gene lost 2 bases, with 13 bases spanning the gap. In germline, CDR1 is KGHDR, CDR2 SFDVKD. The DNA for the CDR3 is TGTGCCACCAGTGATACGGCTCGACAGGCCTACAATGAGCAGTTCTTC. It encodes CATSDTARQAYNEQFF.

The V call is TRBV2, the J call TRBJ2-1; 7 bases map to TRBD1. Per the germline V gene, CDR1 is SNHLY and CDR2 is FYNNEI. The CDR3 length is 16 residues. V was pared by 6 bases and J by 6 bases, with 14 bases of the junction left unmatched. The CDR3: CASSRVHRGSGNEQFF. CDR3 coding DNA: TGTGCCAGCAGCAGGGTCCACAGGGGCTCAGGCAATGAGCAGTTCTTC.

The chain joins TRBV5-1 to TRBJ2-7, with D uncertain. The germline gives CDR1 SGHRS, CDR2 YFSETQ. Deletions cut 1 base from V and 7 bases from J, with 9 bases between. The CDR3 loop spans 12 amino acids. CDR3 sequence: CASSLNGREQYF. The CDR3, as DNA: TGCGCCAGCAGCTTGAATGGCCGAGAGCAGTACTTC.

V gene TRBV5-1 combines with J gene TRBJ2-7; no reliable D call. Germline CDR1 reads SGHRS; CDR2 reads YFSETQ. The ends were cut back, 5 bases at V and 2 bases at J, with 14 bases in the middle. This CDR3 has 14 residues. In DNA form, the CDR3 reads TGCGCCAGCAGACCACCTACAGATACCTACGAGCAGTACTTC. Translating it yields CASRPPTDTYEQYF.

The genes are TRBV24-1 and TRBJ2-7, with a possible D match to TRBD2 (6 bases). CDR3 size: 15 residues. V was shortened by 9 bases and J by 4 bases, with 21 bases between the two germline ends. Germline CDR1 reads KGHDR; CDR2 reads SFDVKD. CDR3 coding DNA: TGTGCCACCCCTCCCCCTCAGGGACTTAGATACGAGCAGTACTTC. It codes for CATPPPQGLRYEQYF.

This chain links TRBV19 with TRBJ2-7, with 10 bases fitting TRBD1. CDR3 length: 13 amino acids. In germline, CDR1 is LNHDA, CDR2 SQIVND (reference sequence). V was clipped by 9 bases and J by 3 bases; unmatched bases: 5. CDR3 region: CASLGQGNYEQYF. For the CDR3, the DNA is TGTGCCAGCTTGGGACAGGGGAACTACGAGCAGTACTTC.

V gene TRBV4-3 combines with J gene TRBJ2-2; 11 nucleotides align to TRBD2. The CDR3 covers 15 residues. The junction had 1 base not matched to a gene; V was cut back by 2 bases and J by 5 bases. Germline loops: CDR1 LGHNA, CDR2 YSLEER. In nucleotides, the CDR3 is TGCGCCAGCAGCCAACTAGCGGGAGGAACCGGGGAGCTGTTTTTT. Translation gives CASSQLAGGTGELFF.

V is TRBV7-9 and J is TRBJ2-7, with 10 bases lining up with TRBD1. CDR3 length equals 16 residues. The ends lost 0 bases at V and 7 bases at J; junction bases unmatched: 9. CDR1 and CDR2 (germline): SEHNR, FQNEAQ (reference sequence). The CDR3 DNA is TGTGCCAGCAGCTTAGCACCGGGACAGGGGACGGGGGAGCAGTACTTC. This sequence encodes CASSLAPGQGTGEQYF.

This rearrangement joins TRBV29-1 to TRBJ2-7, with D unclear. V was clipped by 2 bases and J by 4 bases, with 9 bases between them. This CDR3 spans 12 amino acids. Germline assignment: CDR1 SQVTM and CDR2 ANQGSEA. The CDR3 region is CSVEQAGYEQYF. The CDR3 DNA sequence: TGCAGCGTTGAACAAGCCGGTTACGAGCAGTACTTC.

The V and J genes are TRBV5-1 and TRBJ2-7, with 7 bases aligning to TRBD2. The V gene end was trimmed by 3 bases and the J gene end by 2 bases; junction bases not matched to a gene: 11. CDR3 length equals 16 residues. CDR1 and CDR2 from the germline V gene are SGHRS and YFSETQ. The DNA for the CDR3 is TGCGCCAGCAGCTGGACTCTCGCGGGAGTTCCCTACGAGCAGTACTTC. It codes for CASSWTLAGVPYEQYF.

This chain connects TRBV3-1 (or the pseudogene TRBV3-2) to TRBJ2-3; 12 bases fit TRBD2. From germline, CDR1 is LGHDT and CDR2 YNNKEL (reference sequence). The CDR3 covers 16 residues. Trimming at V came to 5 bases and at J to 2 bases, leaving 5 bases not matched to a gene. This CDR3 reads CASSSRLAGVTDTQYF. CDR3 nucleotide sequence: TGTGCCAGCAGCTCACGACTAGCGGGAGTCACAGATACGCAGTATTTT.

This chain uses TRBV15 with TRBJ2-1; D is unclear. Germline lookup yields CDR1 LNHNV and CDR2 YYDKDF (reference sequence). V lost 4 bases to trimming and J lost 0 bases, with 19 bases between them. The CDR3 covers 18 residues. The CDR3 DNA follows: TGTGCCACCAGCACCAGAGGCCGAACGGTGAGCTCCTACAATGAGCAGTTCTTC. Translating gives CATSTRGRTVSSYNEQFF.

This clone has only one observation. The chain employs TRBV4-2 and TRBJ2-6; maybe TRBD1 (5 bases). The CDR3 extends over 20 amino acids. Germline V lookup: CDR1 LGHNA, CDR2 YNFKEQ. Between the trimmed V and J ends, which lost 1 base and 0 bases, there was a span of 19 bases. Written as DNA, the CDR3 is TGTGCCAGCAGCCAAGCTCTCCCCGCAGGGATAGGCTCTGGGGCCAACGTCCTGACTTTC. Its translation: CASSQALPAGIGSGANVLTF.

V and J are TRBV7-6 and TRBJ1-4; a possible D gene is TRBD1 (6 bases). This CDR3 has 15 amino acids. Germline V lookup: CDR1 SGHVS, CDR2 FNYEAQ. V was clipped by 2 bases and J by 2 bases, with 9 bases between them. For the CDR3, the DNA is TGTGCCAGCAGCTTACTGGGGGCGACTAATGAAAAACTGTTTTTT. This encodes CASSLLGATNEKLFF.

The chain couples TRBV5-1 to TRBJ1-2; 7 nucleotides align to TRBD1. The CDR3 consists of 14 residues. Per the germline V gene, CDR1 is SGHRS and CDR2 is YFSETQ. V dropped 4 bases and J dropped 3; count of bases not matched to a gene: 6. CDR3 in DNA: TGCGCCAGCAGCCCGGGGACAGTCGACTATGGCTACACCTTC. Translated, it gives CASSPGTVDYGYTF.

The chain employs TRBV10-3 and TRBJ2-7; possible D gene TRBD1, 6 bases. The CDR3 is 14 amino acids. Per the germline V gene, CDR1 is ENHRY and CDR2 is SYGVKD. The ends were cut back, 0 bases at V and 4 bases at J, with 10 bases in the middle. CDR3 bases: TGTGCCATCAGTGAGTCGACAGGCCAGTACGAGCAGTACTTC. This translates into CAISESTGQYEQYF.

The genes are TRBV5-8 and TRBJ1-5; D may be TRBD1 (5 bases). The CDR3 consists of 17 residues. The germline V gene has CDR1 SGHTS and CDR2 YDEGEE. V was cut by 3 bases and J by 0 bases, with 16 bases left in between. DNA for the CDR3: TGTGCCAGCAGCTCAAGGAGGGGTTTATATAGCAATCAGCCCCAGCATTTT. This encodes CASSSRRGLYSNQPQHF.